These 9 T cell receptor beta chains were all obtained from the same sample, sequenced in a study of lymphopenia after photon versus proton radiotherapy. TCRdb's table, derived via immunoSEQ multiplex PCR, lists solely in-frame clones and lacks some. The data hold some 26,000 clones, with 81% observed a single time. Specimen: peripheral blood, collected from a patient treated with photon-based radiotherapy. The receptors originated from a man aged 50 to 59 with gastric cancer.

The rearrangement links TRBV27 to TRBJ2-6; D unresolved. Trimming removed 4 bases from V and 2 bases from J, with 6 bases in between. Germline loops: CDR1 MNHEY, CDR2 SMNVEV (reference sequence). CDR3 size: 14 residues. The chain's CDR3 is CASSSHAGANVLTF. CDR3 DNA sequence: TGTGCCAGCAGTTCTCACGCTGGGGCCAACGTCCTGACTTTC.

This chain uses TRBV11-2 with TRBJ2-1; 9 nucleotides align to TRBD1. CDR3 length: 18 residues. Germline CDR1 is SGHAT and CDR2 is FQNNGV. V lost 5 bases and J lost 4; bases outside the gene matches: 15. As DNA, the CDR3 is TGTGCCAGCAGCCTACGAAGGGGGCGGGACAGGGCGTACAATGAGCAGTTCTTC. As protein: CASSLRRGRDRAYNEQFF.

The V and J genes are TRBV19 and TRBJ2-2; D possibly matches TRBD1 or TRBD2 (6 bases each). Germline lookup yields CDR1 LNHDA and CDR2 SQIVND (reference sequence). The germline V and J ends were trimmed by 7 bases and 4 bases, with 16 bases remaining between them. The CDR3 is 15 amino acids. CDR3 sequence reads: CASNSVGGSTGELFF. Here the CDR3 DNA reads TGTGCCAGTAACTCCGTAGGGGGGTCCACCGGGGAGCTGTTTTTT. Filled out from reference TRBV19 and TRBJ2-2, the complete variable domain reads DGGITQSPKYLFRKEGQNVTLSCEQNLNHDAMYWYRQDPGQGLRLIYYSQIVNDFQKGDIAEGYSVSREKKESFPLTVTSAQKNPTAFYLCASNSVGGSTGELFFGEGSRLTVL.

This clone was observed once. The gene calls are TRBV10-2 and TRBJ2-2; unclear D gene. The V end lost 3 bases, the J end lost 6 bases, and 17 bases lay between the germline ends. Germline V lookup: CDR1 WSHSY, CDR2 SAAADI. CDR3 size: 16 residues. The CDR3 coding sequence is TGCGCCAGCAGTGATACTCCCAACGGCCCCCCCGGGGAGCTGTTTTTT. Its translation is CASSDTPNGPPGELFF.

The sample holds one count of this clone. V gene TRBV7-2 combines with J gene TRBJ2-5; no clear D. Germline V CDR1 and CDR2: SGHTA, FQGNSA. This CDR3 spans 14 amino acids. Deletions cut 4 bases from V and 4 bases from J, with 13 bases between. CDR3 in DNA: TGTGCCAGCAGCTCAACGCTTAGCTCAGAGACCCAGTACTTC. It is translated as CASSSTLSSETQYF.

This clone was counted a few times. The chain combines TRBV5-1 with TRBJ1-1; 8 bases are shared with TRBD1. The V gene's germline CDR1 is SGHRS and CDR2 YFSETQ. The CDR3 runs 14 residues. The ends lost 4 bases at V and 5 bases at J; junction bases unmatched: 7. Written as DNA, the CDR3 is TGCGCCAGCAGCCCAGGGGGCGGGAGGACTGAAGCTTTCTTT. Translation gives CASSPGGGRTEAFF.

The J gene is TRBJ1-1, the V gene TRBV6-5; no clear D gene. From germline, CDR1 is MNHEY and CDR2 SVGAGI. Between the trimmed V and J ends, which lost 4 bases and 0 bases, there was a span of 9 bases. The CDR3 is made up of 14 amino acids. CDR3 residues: CASSSTDLNTEAFF. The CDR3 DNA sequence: TGTGCCAGCAGTTCTACGGATTTGAACACTGAAGCTTTCTTT.

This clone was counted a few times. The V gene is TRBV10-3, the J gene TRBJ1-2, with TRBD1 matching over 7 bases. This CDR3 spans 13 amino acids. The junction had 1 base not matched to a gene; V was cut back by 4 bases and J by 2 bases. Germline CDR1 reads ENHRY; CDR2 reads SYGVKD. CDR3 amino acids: CAISGGQNYGYTF. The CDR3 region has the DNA TGTGCCATCAGTGGGGGACAGAACTATGGCTACACCTTC.

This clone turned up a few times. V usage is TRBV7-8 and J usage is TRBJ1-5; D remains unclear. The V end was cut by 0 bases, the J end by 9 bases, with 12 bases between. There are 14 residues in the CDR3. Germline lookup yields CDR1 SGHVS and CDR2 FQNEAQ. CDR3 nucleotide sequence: TGTGCCAGCAGCTTAGCGCCCAGGCCTTCGCCCCAGCATTTT. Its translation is CASSLAPRPSPQHF.